This TCR beta chain was found in a study of blood T cells in healthy people across ages (dated by TCRdb to 2013 to 2016). As for the study more broadly: In model experiments, roughly one uniquely barcoded TCR beta cDNA molecule per two T cells was captured by template switching. Age-related changes in TCR beta repertoire diversity were measured in the study by deep sequencing normalized with unique cDNA molecular identifiers. The donors were divided into four age groups: young (average roughly 17 years), middle-aged (over 35), aged (approximately 62) and long-lived (roughly 86). Donors of different ages were randomly distributed across sequencing lanes to avoid experimental bias. For two donors (one aged 18 to 30 and one aged 80 or older), the study analyzed two additional independent replicas of 1 million unique cDNA reads from the same blood draw. Results and caveats for the whole study, not just this receptor: Total diversity estimates from one million sequenced T cells were considered lower bounds and underestimates. Because the CMV infection status of the donors was unknown, age-related changes in expanded clonotypes may potentially have been confounded. Compared with the aged group, the long-lived group had more naive CD4+ T cells, fewer expanded clones and increased TCR diversity, a pattern suggesting age selection. The percentage of naive T cells measured by flow cytometry correlated strongly with observed TCR beta diversity. Bulk unsorted PBMC profiling prevented conclusive comparison of naive and antigen-experienced compartments. Observed TCR beta diversity per million T cells fell roughly linearly with age, and a significant reduction was already apparent by age roughly 40.

CDR1 and CDR2, looked up from the germline V gene, are KGHSH and LQKENI. The CDR3 measures 14 amino acids from cysteine to phenylalanine. Just CDR3 DNA is preserved here, 42 bases in frame from base 1. The donors were some 39 Caucasian individuals from Russia, aged roughly 6 to 90 years, who were systemically healthy. Ten milliliters of peripheral blood were drawn from each donor into EDTA-treated Vacutainer tubes. PBMCs were isolated by Ficoll-Paque density-gradient centrifugation, with at least 7 million obtained per sample. Total RNA, at least 6 micrograms per sample, was extracted from PBMCs with Trizol reagent. The percentages of naive CD45RAhigh/CD27high T cells were determined by flow cytometry on a PBMC aliquot from every donor. Library generation was performed with 5' RACE. Instrument used: Illumina HiSeq 2500. A second PCR of about 7 to 12 cycles was run with a J-beta primer mix and a sample-barcoded 5' primer. Each TCR beta cDNA molecule received a unique molecular identifier from a template-switch 5' adaptor carrying 12 random nucleotides. Each sample yielded at least 2.5 million CDR3-containing paired-end reads. The Mint cDNA synthesis kit, primed by a TRBC-specific oligonucleotide, was used to synthesize first-strand cDNA from all RNA. After uracil-DNA glycosylase treatment, a first 18-cycle PCR used universal primers M1SS and BC2_uni_R on all cDNA. As for how the authors treated the data: For normalization, 1 million high-quality reads, each with a distinct molecular identifier, were randomly selected from each sample. Reads sharing molecular identifiers were discarded rather than binned into consensus sequences. MiTCR, with a Q25 quality threshold and the strictest error-elimination algorithm, was used for CDR3 identification, clonotype clustering and error correction. A nonparametric unseen species model with Euler transformation was used to estimate lower-bound total TCR beta diversity. In-frame beta chains were kept once TCRdb had trimmed the public reads at Q25 with fastp and called clones with MiXCR. All rows with the same CDR3 protein become a single entry with the most common DNA and genes. These V and J calls rely on TCRdb rather than the paper's analysis. For this sample the table gives 870,000 or so distinct CDR3 sequences, of which 29% were detected only once. Roughly 17% of the sample is in the top ten clones.

Details on this clonotype: Its antigen remains unidentified. At one end, the junction sequence differs from germline, possibly due to a read error.

The sequence was collected from a woman of 80 years or more in good health. Sequencing was performed on blood. The chain couples TRBV18 to TRBJ2-3; the D gene remains uncertain. The CDR3 region reads CANSPVLSTDTQYF. The DNA reads as follows: TGTGCCAACTCACCTGTGCTTAGCACAGATACGCAGTATTTT.